These 14 T cell receptor beta chains were all obtained from the same sample, sequenced in a study of OX40 agonist ivuxolimab in advanced cancers. Produced via immunoSEQ multiplex PCR; TCRdb's table is partial and in-frame only. The sample consists of tens of thousands of clones, around 84% of them appearing once. The specimen was CD4+ or CD8+ T cells sorted from blood, collected in a trial of the OX40 agonist ivuxolimab. The source of these receptors is an adult with an advanced solid tumor such as melanoma, head and neck, liver or kidney cancer.

The J gene is TRBJ2-1, the V gene TRBV6-4, with 9 bases fitting TRBD1. The CDR3 totals 16 residues. V trimming: 4 bases; J trimming: 6 bases; junction bases outside the gene matches: 10. Germline CDR1 and CDR2: MRHNA and SNTAGT. The CDR3 protein is CASSVGGDREGNEQFF. The CDR3 DNA sequence: TGTGCCAGCAGTGTTGGTGGGGACAGGGAAGGCAATGAGCAGTTCTTC.

The V call is TRBV30, the J call TRBJ1-1, with D hard to call. Germline values: CDR1 GTSNPN, CDR2 SVGIG (reference sequence). The V gene lost 3 bases and the J gene lost 1 base, with 3 bases spanning the gap. The CDR3 runs 11 residues. The CDR3 region is CAWRENTEAFF. CDR3 DNA: TGTGCCTGGAGGGAGAACACTGAAGCTTTCTTT.

Here the CDR3 DNA reads TGTGCCAGCTCACTAGGACAGGGGGCTAACATTCAGTACTTC. This sequence encodes CASSLGQGANIQYF. This sequence joins TRBV18 and TRBJ2-4; 11 nucleotides agree with TRBD1. The trim removed 4 bases at V and 7 bases at J, leaving 3 bases unmatched. This CDR3 has 14 residues. Germline V gives CDR1 KGHSH, CDR2 LQKENI. Variable domain in full (rest from reference TRBV18 and TRBJ2-4): NAGVMQNPRHLVRRRGQEARLRCSPMKGHSHVYWYRQLPEEGLKFMVYLQKENIIDESGMPKERFSAEFPKEGPSILRIQQVVRGDSAAYFCASSLGQGANIQYFGAGTRLSVL.

The chain joins TRBV6-5 to TRBJ2-5; D may be TRBD1 (6 bases). V dropped 0 bases and J dropped 5 bases, with 10 bases sitting between them. This CDR3 is 14 amino acids long. Germline V gene lookup returns CDR1 MNHEY and CDR2 SVGAGI. The CDR3 is CASSYSGGRETQYF. In nucleotides, the CDR3 is TGTGCCAGCAGTTACTCAGGGGGTCGGGAGACCCAGTACTTC.

The chain couples TRBV2 to TRBJ1-3; D remains unclear. Germline V gene data show CDR1 as SNHLY and CDR2 as FYNNEI. The CDR3 has 12 residues. V gave up 6 bases and J gave up 7 bases, with 10 bases separating them. The CDR3 sequence is CASSALPNTIYF. CDR3 nucleotide sequence: TGTGCCAGCAGCGCCCTACCGAACACCATATATTTT.

The rearrangement joins TRBV14 to TRBJ2-3, with D hard to call. V was trimmed by 1 base and J by 3 bases, leaving 8 bases between them. Germline V gene data show CDR1 as SGHDN and CDR2 as FVKESK. CDR3 size: 14 residues. CDR3 sequence: CASSQGIGTDTQYF. The CDR3 DNA is TGTGCCAGCAGCCAAGGTATAGGTACAGATACGCAGTATTTT.

The V and J genes are TRBV4-1 and TRBJ1-2; D remains ambiguous. The CDR3 is made up of 13 amino acids. Trimming took off 0 bases at V and 5 bases at J, with 7 bases between the two ends. The germline V gene has CDR1 MGHRA and CDR2 YSYEKL. The CDR3 here is CASSQDLGYGYTF. The CDR3 nucleotides read TGCGCCAGCAGCCAAGATTTGGGGTATGGCTACACCTTC.

The rearrangement joins TRBV5-1 to TRBJ2-7; 13 bases fit TRBD2. Germline lookup yields CDR1 SGHRS and CDR2 YFSETQ. Trimming took 4 bases from V and 3 from J; bases not matched to a gene: 4. This CDR3 is 15 amino acids long. The DNA of the CDR3 is TGCGCCAGCAGCGGGGGGACTAGCGGGGACTACGAGCAGTACTTC. Its translation is CASSGGTSGDYEQYF.

This chain connects TRBV6-6 to TRBJ2-3; 13 positions match TRBD2. The V and J ends lost 6 bases and 0 bases, in that order; junction bases with no gene match: 3. The CDR3 is 16 residues long. Looked up from germline, CDR1 is MNHNY and CDR2 is SVGAGI (reference sequence). This CDR3 reads CASSLGLAGSTDTQYF. The DNA of the CDR3 is TGTGCCAGCAGCCTGGGACTAGCGGGGAGCACAGATACGCAGTATTTT.

This rearrangement joins TRBV27 to TRBJ2-7; 8 bases are shared with TRBD2. CDR3 length: 15 amino acids. Germline loops: CDR1 MNHEY, CDR2 SMNVEV (reference sequence). After removal of 6 bases from V and 3 bases from J, the junction contained 10 bases not matched to a gene. The CDR3 bases are TGTGCCAGCAGCAGAAGCGGGAGAACCCTCTACGAGCAGTACTTC. Amino acid sequence: CASSRSGRTLYEQYF.

The DNA of the CDR3 is TGTGCCAGCAGCCCACGCGGACAGGCGAACACTGAAGCTTTCTTT. Translated: CASSPRGQANTEAFF. The chain combines TRBV7-2 with TRBJ1-1; TRBD1 aligns across 7 bases. CDR1 and CDR2 (germline): SGHTA, FQGNSA. The V gene end was trimmed by 5 bases and the J gene end by 1 base; junction bases not matched to a gene: 7. This CDR3 is built from 15 residues. Variable domain in full (rest from reference TRBV7-2 and TRBJ1-1): GAGVSQSPSNKVTEKGKDVELRCDPISGHTALYWYRQSLGQGLEFLIYFQGNSAPDKSGLPSDRFSAERTGGSVSTLTIQRTQQEDSAVYLCASSPRGQANTEAFFGQGTRLTVV.

The CDR3 DNA follows: TGTGCCAGCAGTCTAGGACTTTACAATGAGCAGTTCTTC. Protein: CASSLGLYNEQFF. V and J are TRBV27 and TRBJ2-1, with a weak D call TRBD2 (5 bases). Trimming took off 5 bases at V and 4 bases at J, with 9 bases between the two ends. Germline CDR1 MNHEY, CDR2 SMNVEV (reference sequence). The CDR3 has 13 amino acids.

The chain couples TRBV19 to TRBJ2-5; D may be TRBD1 or TRBD2 (5 bases each). The germline V gene has CDR1 LNHDA and CDR2 SQIVND (reference sequence). V lost 3 bases and J 1 base, leaving 12 bases between the germline ends. The CDR3 has 15 residues. The CDR3 spells CASSIWDGRQETQYF. In nucleotides, the CDR3 is TGTGCCAGTAGTATCTGGGACGGACGCCAAGAGACCCAGTACTTC. Full variable domain (rest looked up from reference TRBV19 and TRBJ2-5): DGGITQSPKYLFRKEGQNVTLSCEQNLNHDAMYWYRQDPGQGLRLIYYSQIVNDFQKGDIAEGYSVSREKKESFPLTVTSAQKNPTAFYLCASSIWDGRQETQYFGPGTRLLVL.

This clone has a single count. This chain connects TRBV7-2 to TRBJ1-3; D call uncertain. Between the trimmed V and J ends, which lost 5 bases and 4 bases, there was a span of 12 bases. Germline-derived CDR1 and CDR2 are SGHTA and FQGNSA. There are 14 residues in the CDR3. CDR3 residues: CASSPSPPGNTIYF. The CDR3 nucleotides read TGTGCCAGCAGCCCCAGCCCCCCCGGAAACACCATATATTTT. Full variable domain (rest looked up from reference TRBV7-2 and TRBJ1-3): GAGVSQSPSNKVTEKGKDVELRCDPISGHTALYWYRQSLGQGLEFLIYFQGNSAPDKSGLPSDRFSAERTGGSVSTLTIQRTQQEDSAVYLCASSPSPPGNTIYFGEGSWLTVV.